This T cell receptor beta chain originates from a study of blood T cells in healthy people across ages. This clonotype appeared many times. There are 15 residues in the CDR3. Trimming shortened V by 7 bases and J by 3 bases, and 18 bases separated the two germline ends. Germline CDR1 is MNHNS and CDR2 is SASEGT. Primed by a sample-barcoded 5' primer and a J-beta primer mix, a second PCR proceeded for roughly 6 to 12 cycles. MiXCR was run by TCRdb on the 5' RACE reads, yielding one entry per CDR3 protein. The sample records approximately 810,000 distinct CDR3 sequences, under 35% being singletons. Individuals who donated were healthy Caucasians from Russia aged about 6 to 100.

The sequence derives from a woman aged 80 or over in good health. Input material: blood. The rearrangement uses TRBV6-1 and TRBJ2-5; a weak D match, TRBD2 (6 bases). CDR3 in amino acids: CASMYAGDWEETQYF. In DNA form, the CDR3 reads TGTGCCAGCATGTACGCCGGGGACTGGGAAGAGACCCAGTACTTC.